A selection of T cell receptor beta chains follows, all from one sample in a study of blood T cell repertoires in COVID-19. The method was immunoSEQ multiplex PCR; TCRdb's version includes in-frame clones alone and lacks a portion of them. This table has roughly 150,000 clones, over 70% appearing once. Sequencing was done on a sample of PBMCs or T cells enriched from blood (not recorded which). These receptors were taken from a man aged 50 to 59 in a cohort exposed to, infected with or recovered from COVID-19 (not recorded which). CDR3s include the opening cysteine and the closing phenylalanine or tryptophan. The D gene is left open where the match is weak. Expanded clones are given a class, and other clones once, few, many or no size at all.

cdr3_nt cdr3_aa d_call j_call v_call clone_size
TGTGCCACCAGCAGAGCGGGGGGCGGGACAGATACGCAGTATTTT CATSRAGGGTDTQYF NA TRBJ2-3 TRBV15 NA
TGTGCCAGCAGCCCGATAGGGGCTGAAGCTTTCTTT CASSPIGAEAFF NA TRBJ1-1 TRBV12-3/TRBV12-4 once
TGTGCCAGCAGCGTAGGGGGACAGGATACGCAGTATTTT CASSVGGQDTQYF TRBD1 TRBJ2-3 TRBV9 NA
TGTGCCAGCAGCGTAGGGCAGGTGAGCTCCTACGAGCAGTACTTC CASSVGQVSSYEQYF NA TRBJ2-7 TRBV9 NA
NA CSASVSFEASLLWERETQYF NA TRBJ2-5 TRBV20-1 NA
TGTGCCAGCAGCCAAGACCGGGGAGTATTTGACTACAATGAGCAGTTCTTC CASSQDRGVFDYNEQFF NA TRBJ2-1 TRBV14 NA
TGTGCCTGGAGTGTATCTAGGCAGGCGATCGGGAAGAGATTAGAAGCTTTCTTT CAWSVSRQAIGKRLEAFF NA TRBJ1-1 TRBV30 NA
TGTGCCAGCAGATCGGGACAGGGTACTGGCTACACCTTC CASRSGQGTGYTF TRBD1 TRBJ1-2 TRBV27 NA
TGTGCCAGCAGCCGTGGGACTACCTCGTACCAAGAGACCCAGTACTTC CASSRGTTSYQETQYF TRBD2 TRBJ2-5 TRBV7-9 NA
TGTGCCAGCAGTTTATCTGTCTTATATGGCTACACCTTC CASSLSVLYGYTF NA TRBJ1-2 TRBV27 NA
TGCAGCGTTGTAGCCGGCGGCTACTATGGCTACACCTTC CSVVAGGYYGYTF NA TRBJ1-2 TRBV29-1 NA
TGTGCCAGCAGCCTAAGGTCGGGAGGGGGTGAGAACACTGAAGCTTTCTTT CASSLRSGGGENTEAFF NA TRBJ1-1 TRBV21-1 NA